These 5 T cell receptor beta chains were all obtained from the same sample, sequenced in a study of PD-1 blockade in classical Hodgkin lymphoma. TCRdb keeps only in-frame clones here, not all; method: immunoSEQ multiplex PCR. The table has about 14,000 clones, roughly 85% seen once. Every one of the patients relapsed after autologous stem cell transplantation (brentuximab vedotin exposure was variable). Here the sequenced sample was peripheral blood mononuclear cells (PBMCs), taken at baseline. The receptors were gathered from a human donor with classical Hodgkin lymphoma.

The gene calls are TRBV10-3 and TRBJ2-5, with a weak D call TRBD1 (6 bases). The CDR3 covers 15 residues. Germline CDR1 and CDR2: ENHRY and SYGVKD. The V and J ends lost 0 bases and 3 bases respectively, with 11 bases between them. CDR3 region: CAISESSRQEETQYF. CDR3 DNA: TGTGCCATCAGTGAGTCGTCGAGACAGGAAGAGACCCAGTACTTC.

The chain employs TRBV19 and TRBJ2-6, with D uncertain. This CDR3 spans 14 amino acids. Germline V CDR1 and CDR2: LNHDA, SQIVND (reference sequence). The V gene lost 10 bases and the J gene lost 1 base, with 11 bases spanning the gap. CDR3 bases: TGTGCCACGGTTCCTGGATCTGGGGCCAACGTCCTGACTTTC. Translating it yields CATVPGSGANVLTF.

V is TRBV28 and J is TRBJ1-4, with a weak D call TRBD1 (5 bases). The germline gives CDR1 MDHEN, CDR2 SYDVKM. Trimming removed 2 bases from V and 10 bases from J, with 17 bases in between. The CDR3 covers 15 residues. The CDR3 is CASSLSGTLGVKLFF. The CDR3 DNA is TGTGCCAGCAGTTTAAGCGGGACCCTTGGGGTAAAACTGTTTTTT.

This chain links TRBV27 with TRBJ1-1; D call uncertain. The length of the CDR3 is 14 residues. Germline V gene lookup returns CDR1 MNHEY and CDR2 SMNVEV (reference sequence). The V end lost 6 bases, the J end lost 0 bases, and 11 bases lay between the germline ends. The CDR3 loop reads CASSPGTMNTEAFF. Here the CDR3 DNA reads TGTGCCAGCAGCCCCGGAACCATGAACACTGAAGCTTTCTTT.

The gene calls are TRBV7-3 and TRBJ2-7; D is perhaps TRBD1 or TRBD2 (6 bases each). CDR3 length: 14 amino acids. Trimming removed 4 bases at V and 7 bases at J, with 17 bases between. CDR1 and CDR2 from the germline V gene are SGHTA and FQGTGA. The CDR3 sequence is CASSSYGGRGEQYF. CDR3 nucleotides: TGTGCCAGCAGCTCCTACGGGGGCAGGGGAGAGCAGTACTTC.